The rows below give T cell receptor beta chains drawn from one sample of a study of CD8 T cells in ankylosing spondylitis. TCRdb fed the 5' RACE reads into MiXCR, producing one record per CDR3 protein. This sample has some 330,000 distinct CDR3 sequences; 6.5% to 10% occur once, and the top ten carry 13% to 15%. Sample: blood, either unsorted or a sorted T cell fraction (not recorded which). These receptors all stem from a male donor with ankylosing spondylitis. Both conserved end residues are part of each CDR3. Each record gives: D gene, V gene, J gene, clone size, CDR3 DNA, CDR3 protein. D genes are given only for firm matches. Size values are once, few and many counts, or a class for expanded clones, and some rows have none.

NA	TRBV10-3	TRBJ2-1	many	TGTGCCATCAGTGTGGCAGCCTACAATGAGCAGTTCTTC	CAISVAAYNEQFF
TRBD1	TRBV7-3	TRBJ2-6	few	TGTGCCAGCAGCAACCGGGACAGGGTTTCTGGGGCCAACGTCCTGACTTTC	CASSNRDRVSGANVLTF
NA	TRBV27	TRBJ2-7	NA	TGTGCCAGCAGTCGGAACGGCTACGAGCAGTACTTC	CASSRNGYEQYF
TRBD1	TRBV12-3/TRBV12-4	TRBJ2-1	few	TGTGCCAGCAGTTCACCGGGACAGGGGCGCAATGAGCAGTTCTTC	CASSSPGQGRNEQFF
NA	TRBV20-1	TRBJ2-2	many	TGCAGTGCAAGGTGGTCCACCGGGGAGCTGTTTTTT	CSARWSTGELFF
TRBD2	TRBV28	TRBJ2-3	many	TGTGCCAGCAACAATCGGGAGGCGGGCCGCACAGATACGCAGTATTTT	CASNNREAGRTDTQYF
NA	TRBV6-2/TRBV6-3	TRBJ2-1	NA	TGTGCCAGCAGTTACACGTTAGCTATGGATGAGCAGTTCTTC	CASSYTLAMDEQFF
TRBD1	TRBV5-5	TRBJ2-1	NA	TGTGCCAGCAGCTTGGCCGGGACAGGGCGGAATGAGCAGTTCTTC	CASSLAGTGRNEQFF
TRBD1	TRBV5-5	TRBJ1-2	once	TGTGCCAGCAGCCCAGGGGGCGGAGTTGGCTACACCTTC	CASSPGGGVGYTF
TRBD1	TRBV11-2	TRBJ1-5	few	TGTGCCAGCAGCCCCTCCCTCACAGGGGTAAATCAGCCCCAGCATTTT	CASSPSLTGVNQPQHF
NA	TRBV7-2	TRBJ2-5	many	TGTGCCAGCAGCTTAGTATCCGGAGGGTTGGTGGAGACCCAGTACTTC	CASSLVSGGLVETQYF
NA	TRBV5-1	TRBJ2-1	many	TGCGCCAGCAGCTTAGGAGGGAGTAATGAGCAGTTCTTC	CASSLGGSNEQFF
NA	TRBV7-9	TRBJ2-5	NA	TGTGCCAGCAGCTTAGGCGGGACCGAACACCAAGAGACCCAGTACTTC	CASSLGGTEHQETQYF
NA	TRBV11-3	TRBJ2-4	few	TGTGCCAGCAGCCCCAGACTCAAAAACATTCAGTACTTC	CASSPRLKNIQYF
TRBD1	TRBV7-9	TRBJ1-5	few	TGTGCCAGCAGCCCCGGACAGGGTGTCGTGCGCAATCAGCCCCAGCATTTT	CASSPGQGVVRNQPQHF
TRBD1	TRBV6-1	TRBJ2-2	NA	TGTGCCAGCAGTCAGGACAGGGGGGTCACCGGGGAGCTGTTTTTT	CASSQDRGVTGELFF
NA	TRBV12-3/TRBV12-4	TRBJ2-7	NA	TGTGCCAGCAGTTTGGACCAAATCCGGGAGCAGTACTTC	CASSLDQIREQYF
NA	TRBV6-1	TRBJ1-6	many	TGTGCCAGCAGAGCGCTTAGCTCCTATAATTCACCCCTCCACTTT	CASRALSSYNSPLHF
NA	TRBV5-8	TRBJ2-3	few	TGTGCCAGCGAGTCGGGGGGCGGGCCAGATACGCAGTATTTT	CASESGGGPDTQYF
NA	TRBV7-2	TRBJ2-3	NA	TGTGCCAGCAGCTTACAATCTGCCCGTAGCACAGATACGCAGTATTTT	CASSLQSARSTDTQYF
TRBD2	TRBV5-1	TRBJ2-1	NA	TGCGCCAGCAGCTTTACTAGCGGGAGGGCCTATGAGCAGTTCTTC	CASSFTSGRAYEQFF
TRBD1	TRBV29-1	TRBJ1-5	few	TGCAGCGTGGCAATTACAGGGGCCGGTAGCAATCAGCCCCAGCATTTT	CSVAITGAGSNQPQHF
TRBD2	TRBV3-1	TRBJ2-7	few	TGTGCCAGCAGCCAAGATACGGGAGGGCCGTTTAGGGAGCAGTACTTC	CASSQDTGGPFREQYF
TRBD1	TRBV3-1	TRBJ2-5	few	TGTGCCAGCAGCCATACAGGGGGCAGGGAAGAGACCCAGTACTTC	CASSHTGGREETQYF